This T cell receptor (beta chain) comes out of a study of TIL therapy for anti-PD-1-resistant metastatic lung cancer. Background on the study: Most patients had lung adenocarcinoma.

The CDR3 spans 17 residues. The V and J ends lost 3 bases and 5 bases, in that order; junction bases with no gene match: 13. Germline V CDR1 and CDR2: SGDLS, YYNGEE. Worth noting for this clone: Its antigen is still unknown.

Time point of the sample: pre-treatment sample, taken before nivolumab and TIL therapy. Stage 4 NSCLC adults joined between 2017 and 2020. Sequencing used immunoSEQ v3. Measured with immunoSEQ multiplex PCR; TCRdb has only the in-frame clones, and not every one. Of 25,000 to 40,000 clones listed, around two thirds are singletons. Notes on the study in general: Patients were highly selected, enriched for treatment-naive, never-smoker and oncogene-addicted cases.

The J gene is TRBJ2-5, the V gene TRBV9, with 10 bases aligning to TRBD1. The sample in question was blood, obtained at baseline. The sequence was collected from a woman aged 25 to 80 with non-small cell lung cancer. CDR3 coding DNA: TGTGCCAGCAGCGCCCGGGACAGGGGACCACTAAGGGAGACCCAGTACTTC. It yields the protein CASSARDRGPLRETQYF. Full variable domain (missing parts from reference TRBV9 and TRBJ2-5): DSGVTQTPKHLITATGQRVTLRCSPRSGDLSVYWYQQSLDQGLQFLIQYYNGEERAKGNILERFSAQQFPDLHSELNLSSLELGDSALYFCASSARDRGPLRETQYFGPGTRLLVL.